The subject of this entry is one T cell receptor beta chain. Unique molecular identifiers were incorporated when the TCRbeta library was constructed. TCRdb re-derived calls from the PCR reads in MiXCR, one entry per CDR3 protein. The sample yields about 240,000 distinct CDR3 sequences, more than 10% seen once. This CDR3 spans 13 amino acids. Trimming removed 3 bases from V and 18 bases from J, with 21 bases in between. CDR1 DFQATT and CDR2 SNEGSKA come from the germline V gene (reference sequence). The sample belongs to a study of T-cell reconstitution after alpha-beta-depleted transplantation in children.

This sample comprised PBMCs from the stem cell graft donor, obtained from the stem cell graft. The TCR comes from a human donor who donated a stem cell graft to a child with acute lymphoblastic leukemia. This chain links TRBV20-1 with TRBJ1-6; D may be TRBD1 (6 bases). CDR3 region: CSASPRGQALCHF. The CDR3 DNA reads TGCAGTGCTAGCCCCAGGGGCCAGGCCTTGTGCCACTTT.